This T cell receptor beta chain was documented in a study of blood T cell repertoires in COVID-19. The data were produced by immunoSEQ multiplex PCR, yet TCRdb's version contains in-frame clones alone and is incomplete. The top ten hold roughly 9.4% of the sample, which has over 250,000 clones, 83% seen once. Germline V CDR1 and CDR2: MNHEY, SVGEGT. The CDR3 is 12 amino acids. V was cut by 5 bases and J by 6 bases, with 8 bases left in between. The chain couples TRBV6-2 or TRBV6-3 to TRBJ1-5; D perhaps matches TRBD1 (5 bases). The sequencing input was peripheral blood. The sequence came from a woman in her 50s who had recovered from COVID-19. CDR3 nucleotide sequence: TGTGCCAGCAGTGCAGGGTTTCAGCCCCAGCATTTT. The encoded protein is CASSAGFQPQHF.